The 32 T cell receptor beta chains presented below share a single source sample, sequenced in a study of cytomegalovirus exposure and HLA in healthy donors. Profiling relied on immunoSEQ multiplex PCR, and the TCRdb table lists in-frame clones only, not all of them. The sample consists of approximately 90,000 clones, approximately 96% of them appearing once. Sequencing was performed on PBMCs. The receptors stem from a man between 18 and 35 years old in good health and CMV-seronegative.

This chain uses TRBV5-4 with TRBJ2-1; D possibly corresponds to TRBD2 (6 bases). Germline V gene data show CDR1 as SGHNT and CDR2 as YYREEE (reference sequence). The length of the CDR3 is 16 residues. V was trimmed by 0 bases and J by 0 bases, leaving 10 bases between them. The CDR3, as DNA: TGTGCCAGCAGCTTGGAGGGGACTTCCTCCTACAATGAGCAGTTCTTC. Protein product: CASSLEGTSSYNEQFF.

The chain uses TRBV9 and TRBJ2-5; D unresolved. V was cut by 4 bases and J by 5 bases, with 6 bases left in between. The CDR3 is 11 amino acids. From germline, CDR1 is SGDLS and CDR2 YYNGEE. CDR3 coding DNA: TGTGCCAGCAGCTCCCAGGAGACCCAGTACTTC. Translation gives CASSSQETQYF.

The V and J genes are TRBV19 and TRBJ2-1, with unresolved D. Trimming left V 5 bases short and J 6 bases short, with 14 bases between. The CDR3 sequence is 14 residues long. Germline lookup yields CDR1 LNHDA and CDR2 SQIVND (reference sequence). The CDR3 DNA is TGTGCCAGTAGTCCTCTTCTAGTCCCCAATGAGCAGTTCTTC. Its protein product is CASSPLLVPNEQFF.

The rearrangement links TRBV11-2 to TRBJ2-1; 7 bases line up with TRBD2. Per germline, CDR1 SGHAT and CDR2 FQNNGV. The CDR3 spans 15 residues. V lost 6 bases and J lost 7; bases outside the gene matches: 12. The CDR3 DNA follows: TGTGCCAGCAGATATCCCGGACGGCGGGGGAATGAGCAGTTCTTC. Its translation: CASRYPGRRGNEQFF. Variable domain in full (rest from reference TRBV11-2 and TRBJ2-1): EAGVAQSPRYKIIEKRQSVAFWCNPISGHATLYWYQQILGQGPKLLIQFQNNGVVDDSQLPKDRFSAERLKGVDSTLKIQPAKLEDSAVYLCASRYPGRRGNEQFFGPGTRLTVL.

This rearrangement joins TRBV2 to TRBJ2-7; TRBD2 is a possible D gene (5 bases). The germline V and J ends were trimmed by 5 bases and 2 bases, with 10 bases remaining between them. This CDR3 is built from 13 residues. Germline CDR1 reads SNHLY; CDR2 reads FYNNEI. CDR3 nucleotide sequence: TGTGCCAGCAGTAGACTATCCCCCTACGAGCAGTACGTC. This codes for CASSRLSPYEQYV.

The V gene is TRBV6-1, the J gene TRBJ1-2; no reliable D call. This CDR3 comprises 11 residues. Between the trimmed V and J ends, which lost 3 bases and 4 bases, there was a span of 3 bases. The germline V gene encodes CDR1 MNHNS and CDR2 SASEGT. The CDR3 nucleotides are TGTGCCAGCAGTGACAGCTATGGCTACACCTTC. Translation gives CASSDSYGYTF.

The DNA of the CDR3 is TGTGCCAGTAGTCCCACCGGGGGTCAGGTCGTAACCTACGAGCAGTACTTC. Encoded protein: CASSPTGGQVVTYEQYF. The chain has TRBV19 and TRBJ2-7; D is perhaps TRBD2 (6 bases). Trimming cost V 5 bases and J 2 bases, with 22 bases left between them. The CDR3 is made up of 17 amino acids. Per the germline V gene, CDR1 is LNHDA and CDR2 is SQIVND (reference sequence).

The J gene is TRBJ2-1, the V gene TRBV4-3; 13 bases agree with TRBD2. The CDR3 has 16 amino acids. V shed 3 bases and J 8 bases; nucleotides not matched to a gene: 7. Germline V CDR1 and CDR2: LGHNA, YSLEER. The CDR3 nucleotides are TGCGCCAGCAGCCAGCAACTAGCGGGAGGGTCCGATGAGCAGTTCTTC. It translates to CASSQQLAGGSDEQFF.

The rearrangement joins TRBV6-5 to TRBJ1-3; a weak D match, TRBD1 (5 bases). V shed 1 base and J shed 4 bases, with 14 bases lying between them. Looked up from germline, CDR1 is MNHEY and CDR2 is SVGAGI. The CDR3 has 16 residues. Written as DNA, the CDR3 is TGTGCCAGCAGTTACTTGGGACTGGGGGTCGGAAACACCATATATTTT. This translates into CASSYLGLGVGNTIYF.

V is TRBV29-1 and J is TRBJ1-4; D gene unclear. CDR3 length: 11 amino acids. Trimming cost V 7 bases and J 5 bases, with 8 bases left between them. Germline V gene lookup returns CDR1 SQVTM and CDR2 ANQGSEA. The CDR3 sequence: CSAPFNEKLFF. The CDR3 DNA is TGCAGCGCTCCTTTCAATGAAAAACTGTTTTTT.

The rearrangement uses TRBV11-1 and TRBJ2-1, with unresolved D. Germline V gene sequence: CDR1 SGHAT, CDR2 FQDESV (reference sequence). Between the trimmed V and J ends, which lost 5 bases and 5 bases, there was a span of 13 bases. The CDR3 is 14 amino acids. CDR3 DNA: TGTGCCAGCAGCCGAGGTGGCAACCACAATGAGCAGTTCTTC. Translated, it gives CASSRGGNHNEQFF.

The chain uses TRBV27 and TRBJ1-2; possibly TRBD1 for D (6 bases). Trimming pared 2 bases from V and 4 bases from J, leaving 8 bases between. This CDR3 comprises 13 residues. Germline V CDR1 and CDR2: MNHEY, SMNVEV (reference sequence). The CDR3 nucleotides read TGTGCCAGCAGTTTAAACAGGGTCTATGGCTACACCTTC. Protein: CASSLNRVYGYTF.

The genes are TRBV27 and TRBJ2-3, with 11 bases matching TRBD2. The V gene end was trimmed by 6 bases and the J gene end by 0 bases; junction bases not matched to a gene: 5. CDR1 and CDR2 from the germline V gene are MNHEY and SMNVEV (reference sequence). The CDR3 has 16 amino acids. The DNA for the CDR3 is TGTGCCAGCAGGCGGGGACTAGCGGATAGCACAGATACGCAGTATTTT. It translates to CASRRGLADSTDTQYF.

The chain is built from TRBV4-1 and TRBJ1-5; D is ambiguous. V was pared by 0 bases and J by 7 bases, with 13 bases between. Germline CDR1 and CDR2: MGHRA and YSYEKL. This CDR3 has 15 amino acids. CDR3 in amino acids: CASSQDTGRRQPQHF. CDR3 nucleotides: TGCGCCAGCAGCCAAGATACGGGTCGGCGGCAGCCCCAGCATTTT.

This clone was recorded once. V usage is TRBV28 and J usage is TRBJ2-7; 10 bases agree with TRBD1. Losses at the gene ends were 5 bases for V and 2 bases for J; bases not matched to a gene: 3. Germline V gives CDR1 MDHEN, CDR2 SYDVKM. This CDR3 contains 14 residues. The CDR3, as DNA: TGTGCCAGCAGTATCGGGACAGGGGCCTACGAGCAGTACTTC. It codes for CASSIGTGAYEQYF.

This chain uses TRBV14 with TRBJ1-2; D unclear. The germline gives CDR1 SGHDN, CDR2 FVKESK. Trimming removed 6 bases from V and 8 bases from J, with 19 bases in between. This CDR3 has 14 residues. CDR3 in amino acids: CASRLPQAGGGYTF. The CDR3, as DNA: TGTGCCAGCAGATTGCCCCAGGCGGGAGGCGGCTACACCTTC.

The chain carries TRBV9 and TRBJ2-1, with D perhaps TRBD2 (5 bases). Trimming removed 1 base at V and 9 bases at J, with 11 bases between. This CDR3 is 13 amino acids long. Germline V gene data show CDR1 as SGDLS and CDR2 as YYNGEE. CDR3 protein: CASSVSGLPEQFF. DNA for the CDR3: TGTGCCAGCAGCGTATCTGGACTTCCTGAGCAGTTCTTC.

This chain connects TRBV9 to TRBJ1-1; 9 nucleotides align to TRBD1. V dropped 0 bases and J dropped 2; count of bases not matched to a gene: 8. CDR3 size: 17 residues. Germline-derived CDR1 and CDR2 are SGDLS and YYNGEE. CDR3 residues: CASSVGTGALYNTEAFF. Here the CDR3 DNA reads TGTGCCAGCAGCGTAGGGACAGGGGCTCTTTACAACACTGAAGCTTTCTTT.

V gene TRBV19 combines with J gene TRBJ1-1; perhaps TRBD1 as D (5 bases). Germline CDR1 and CDR2: LNHDA and SQIVND (reference sequence). V lost 3 bases and J lost 1, with 15 bases in between. This CDR3 contains 16 residues. The CDR3 nucleotides read TGTGCCAGTAGTATGGTATGGGGACTGGGGAACACTGAAGCTTTCTTT. It is translated as CASSMVWGLGNTEAFF.

The CDR3: CASSEGLTMNTEAFF. The DNA of the CDR3 is TGTGCCAGCAGTGAGGGGCTAACTATGAACACTGAAGCTTTCTTT. The chain has TRBV6-1 and TRBJ1-1; D might be TRBD1 (5 bases). CDR3 length: 15 amino acids. Germline loops: CDR1 MNHNS, CDR2 SASEGT. V was cut by 3 bases and J by 0 bases, with 11 bases left in between.

This chain uses TRBV6-5 with TRBJ1-6; 7 bases are a match to TRBD1. The junction had 2 bases not matched to a gene; V was cut back by 6 bases and J by 6 bases. The CDR3 is made up of 13 amino acids. Germline V gives CDR1 MNHEY, CDR2 SVGAGI. CDR3 nucleotides: TGTGCCAGCAGCCGGGACAGTAATTCACCCCTCCACTTT. Translation gives CASSRDSNSPLHF.

The V and J genes are TRBV7-2 and TRBJ2-7, with 10 bases identical to TRBD1. The CDR3 is 16 residues long. Losses at the gene ends were 0 bases for V and 0 bases for J; bases not matched to a gene: 2. Germline assignment: CDR1 SGHTA and CDR2 FQGNSA. In nucleotides, the CDR3 is TGTGCCAGCAGCTTAGCCTGGACAGGGGGCTCCTACGAGCAGTACTTC. This sequence encodes CASSLAWTGGSYEQYF.

The V call is TRBV20-1, the J call TRBJ2-1; D unresolved. CDR1 and CDR2 from the germline V gene are DFQATT and SNEGSKA (reference sequence). Trimming cost V 5 bases and J 5 bases, with 7 bases left between them. CDR3 length equals 11 residues. The DNA for the CDR3 is TGCAGTGCTTACTCAAACAATGAGCAGTTCTTC. The encoded protein is CSAYSNNEQFF.

J is TRBJ1-2 and V is TRBV5-1; 7 bases align to TRBD1. Germline assignment: CDR1 SGHRS and CDR2 YFSETQ. There are 13 residues in the CDR3. With V trimmed by 7 bases and J by 8 bases, 11 bases remained unmatched. CDR3 nucleotide sequence: TGCGCCAGCGGACCTAACACGGGACAGGGCTACACCTTC. Translating gives CASGPNTGQGYTF.

This chain links TRBV28 with TRBJ2-5; TRBD1 aligns across 7 bases. CDR1 and CDR2 (germline): MDHEN, SYDVKM. The CDR3 totals 16 residues. The ends lost 7 bases at V and 1 base at J; junction bases unmatched: 12. CDR3 bases: TGTGCCAGCACCATCGAACAGGGGCGGGTCCAAGAGACCCAGTACTTC. Its protein product is CASTIEQGRVQETQYF.

The rearrangement links TRBV5-4 to TRBJ1-2; D unclear. The germline gives CDR1 SGHNT, CDR2 YYREEE (reference sequence). CDR3 length equals 14 residues. V lost 6 bases and J lost 5, with 17 bases in between. CDR3 region: CASTTENPLYGYTF. In DNA form, the CDR3 reads TGTGCCAGCACCACAGAAAATCCATTATATGGCTACACCTTC.

The chain is built from TRBV7-2 and TRBJ1-5; D not resolved. Germline V gives CDR1 SGHTA, CDR2 FQGNSA. The CDR3 runs to 13 residues. V shed 4 bases and J shed 1 base, with 5 bases lying between them. CDR3 bases: TGTGCCAGCAGCTCTATGAGCAATCAGCCCCAGCATTTT. This translates into CASSSMSNQPQHF.

The gene calls are TRBV18 and TRBJ1-1; D remains ambiguous. CDR1 is KGHSH and CDR2 is LQKENI in the germline V gene. This CDR3 is built from 16 residues. Trimming removed 2 bases from V and 3 bases from J, with 16 bases in between. The CDR3 is CASSPNAFRTDTEAFF. CDR3 nucleotide sequence: TGTGCCAGCTCACCAAACGCGTTCCGTACGGACACTGAAGCTTTCTTT.

The chain is built from TRBV27 and TRBJ1-1; the match to TRBD1 covers 7 bases. The V segment lost 3 bases and the J segment 1 base; nucleotides outside the gene matches: 5. CDR3 length: 15 residues. Looked up from germline, CDR1 is MNHEY and CDR2 is SMNVEV (reference sequence). CDR3 DNA: TGTGCCAGCAGTTTTAAGGGGGCTGAGAACACTGAAGCTTTCTTT. Translating gives CASSFKGAENTEAFF.

The chain has TRBV27 and TRBJ1-2, with 8 bases fitting TRBD1. The CDR3 spans 12 residues. Losses at the gene ends were 5 bases for V and 6 bases for J; bases not matched to a gene: 2. Looked up from germline, CDR1 is MNHEY and CDR2 is SMNVEV (reference sequence). The CDR3 loop is CASSHRGDGYTF. As DNA, the CDR3 is TGTGCCAGCAGTCACAGGGGGGATGGCTACACCTTC.

This chain joins TRBV18 and TRBJ2-2, with 9 bases aligning to TRBD2. The CDR3 runs 16 residues. With 3 bases clipped from V and 0 bases from J, the junction kept 2 bases outside the gene matches. The germline V gene has CDR1 KGHSH and CDR2 LQKENI. CDR3 region: CASSPLAGTNTGELFF. CDR3 in DNA: TGTGCCAGCTCACCCCTAGCGGGGACGAACACCGGGGAGCTGTTTTTT.

The chain uses TRBV28 and TRBJ2-5; D ambiguous. Germline V gene lookup returns CDR1 MDHEN and CDR2 SYDVKM. The CDR3 extends over 10 amino acids. Between the trimmed V and J ends, which lost 11 bases and 2 bases, there was a span of 6 bases. The CDR3 nucleotides are TGTGCCTCGAGACAAGAGACCCAGTACTTC. Translating it yields CASRQETQYF.